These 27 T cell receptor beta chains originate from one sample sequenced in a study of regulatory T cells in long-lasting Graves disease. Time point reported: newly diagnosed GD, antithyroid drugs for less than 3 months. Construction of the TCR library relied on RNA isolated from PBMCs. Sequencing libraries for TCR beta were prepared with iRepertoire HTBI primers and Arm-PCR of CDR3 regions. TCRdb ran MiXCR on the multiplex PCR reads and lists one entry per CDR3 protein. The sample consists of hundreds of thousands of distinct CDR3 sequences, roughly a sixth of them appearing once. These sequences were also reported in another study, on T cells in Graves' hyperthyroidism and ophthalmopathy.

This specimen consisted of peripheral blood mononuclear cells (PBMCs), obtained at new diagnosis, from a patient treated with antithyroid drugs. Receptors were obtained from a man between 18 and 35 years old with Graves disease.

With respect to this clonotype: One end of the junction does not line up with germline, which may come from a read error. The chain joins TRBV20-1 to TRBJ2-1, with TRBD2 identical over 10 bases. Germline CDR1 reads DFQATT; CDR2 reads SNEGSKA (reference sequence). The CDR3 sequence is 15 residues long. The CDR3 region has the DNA TGCAGTGCTAGCTGGAGCGGGAGGGCCTATAATGAGCAGTTCTTC. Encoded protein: CSASWSGRAYNEQFF.

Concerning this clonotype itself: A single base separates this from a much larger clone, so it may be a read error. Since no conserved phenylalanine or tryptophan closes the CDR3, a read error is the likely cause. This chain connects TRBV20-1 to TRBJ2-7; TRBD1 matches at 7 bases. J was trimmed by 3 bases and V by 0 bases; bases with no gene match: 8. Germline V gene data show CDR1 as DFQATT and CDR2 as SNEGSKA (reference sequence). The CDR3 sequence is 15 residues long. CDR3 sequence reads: CSARDRGQSSYEQYS. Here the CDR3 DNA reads TGCAGTGCTAGAGATAGGGGACAGAGCAGCTACGAGCAGTACTCC.

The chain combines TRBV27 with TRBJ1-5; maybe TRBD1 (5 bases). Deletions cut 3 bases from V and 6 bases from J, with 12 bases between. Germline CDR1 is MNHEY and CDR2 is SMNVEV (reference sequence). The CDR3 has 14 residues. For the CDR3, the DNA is TGTGCCAGCAGTTTTAAGGGGTCACCTCAGCCCCAGCATTTT. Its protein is CASSFKGSPQPQHF.

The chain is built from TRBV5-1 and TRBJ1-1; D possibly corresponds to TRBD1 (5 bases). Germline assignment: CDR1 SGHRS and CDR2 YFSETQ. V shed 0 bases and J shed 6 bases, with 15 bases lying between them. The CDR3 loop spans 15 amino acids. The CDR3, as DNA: TGCGCCAGCAGCTTGGGTTGGGGGAAAAATGCTGAAGCTTTCTTT. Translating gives CASSLGWGKNAEAFF.

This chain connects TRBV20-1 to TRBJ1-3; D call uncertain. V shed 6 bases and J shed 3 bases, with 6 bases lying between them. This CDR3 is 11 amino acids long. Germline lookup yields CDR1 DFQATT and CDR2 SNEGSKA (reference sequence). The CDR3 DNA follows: TGCAGTGCAAGATTTGGAAACACCATATATTTT. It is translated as CSARFGNTIYF.

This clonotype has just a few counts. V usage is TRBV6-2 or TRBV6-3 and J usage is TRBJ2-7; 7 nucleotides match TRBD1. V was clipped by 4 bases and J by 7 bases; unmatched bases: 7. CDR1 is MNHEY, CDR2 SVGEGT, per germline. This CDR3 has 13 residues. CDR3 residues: CASSSPQGREQYF. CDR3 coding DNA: TGTGCCAGCAGTTCCCCACAGGGGCGGGAGCAGTACTTC.

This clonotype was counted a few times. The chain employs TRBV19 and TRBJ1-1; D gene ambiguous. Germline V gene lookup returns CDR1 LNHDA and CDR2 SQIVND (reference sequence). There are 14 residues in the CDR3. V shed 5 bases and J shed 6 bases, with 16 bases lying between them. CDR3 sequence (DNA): TGTGCCAGTAGTGACTGGAGCGGGAGGTCTGAAGCTTTCTTT. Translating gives CASSDWSGRSEAFF.

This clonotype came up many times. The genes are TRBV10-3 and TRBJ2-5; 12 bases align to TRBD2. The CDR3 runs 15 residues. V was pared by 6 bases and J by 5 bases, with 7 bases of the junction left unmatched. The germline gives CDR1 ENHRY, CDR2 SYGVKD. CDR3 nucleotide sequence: TGTGCCATCAGCCCTAGCGGGAGGGTGGCGGAGACCCAGTACTTC. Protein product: CAISPSGRVAETQYF.

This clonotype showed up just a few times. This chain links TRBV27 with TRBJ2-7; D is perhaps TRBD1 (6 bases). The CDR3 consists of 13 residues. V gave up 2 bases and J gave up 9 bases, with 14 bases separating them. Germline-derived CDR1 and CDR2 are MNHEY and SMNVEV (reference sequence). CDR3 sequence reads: CASSLDRLDGQYF. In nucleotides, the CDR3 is TGTGCCAGCAGTTTAGACAGGCTGGACGGGCAGTACTTC.

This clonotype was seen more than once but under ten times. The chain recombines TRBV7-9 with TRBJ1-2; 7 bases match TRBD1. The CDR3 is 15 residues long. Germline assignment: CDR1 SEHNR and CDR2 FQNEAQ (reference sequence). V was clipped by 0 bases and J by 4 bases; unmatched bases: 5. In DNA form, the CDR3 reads TGTGCCAGCAGCTTAGCGCCCCGGGACAGCTATGGCTACACCTTC. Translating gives CASSLAPRDSYGYTF.

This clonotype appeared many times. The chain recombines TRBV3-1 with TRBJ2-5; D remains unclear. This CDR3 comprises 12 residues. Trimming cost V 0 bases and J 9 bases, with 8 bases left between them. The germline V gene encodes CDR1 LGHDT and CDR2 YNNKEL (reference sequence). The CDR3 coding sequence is TGTGCCAGCAGCCAAGATCGCACATCCCAGTACTTC. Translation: CASSQDRTSQYF.

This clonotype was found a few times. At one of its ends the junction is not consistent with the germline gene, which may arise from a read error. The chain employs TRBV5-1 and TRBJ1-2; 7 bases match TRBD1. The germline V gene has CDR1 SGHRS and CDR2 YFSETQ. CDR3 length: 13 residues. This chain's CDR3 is CASSLISTGDKNF. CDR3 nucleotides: TGCGCCAGCAGCCTGATTTCAACAGGGGACAAAAACTTC.

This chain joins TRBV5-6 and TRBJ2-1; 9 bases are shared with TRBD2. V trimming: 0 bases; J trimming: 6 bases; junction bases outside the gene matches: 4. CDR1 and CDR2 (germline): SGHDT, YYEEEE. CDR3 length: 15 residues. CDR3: CASSLEGLAFNEQFF. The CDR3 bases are TGTGCCAGCAGCTTGGAGGGACTAGCATTCAATGAGCAGTTCTTC.

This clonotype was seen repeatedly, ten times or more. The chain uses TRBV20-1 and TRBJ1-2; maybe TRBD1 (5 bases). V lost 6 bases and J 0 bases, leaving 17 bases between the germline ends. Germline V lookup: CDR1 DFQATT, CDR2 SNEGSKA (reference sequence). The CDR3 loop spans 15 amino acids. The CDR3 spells CSATQGAGTNYGYTF. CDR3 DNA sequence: TGCAGTGCCACCCAAGGGGCAGGAACTAACTATGGCTACACCTTC.

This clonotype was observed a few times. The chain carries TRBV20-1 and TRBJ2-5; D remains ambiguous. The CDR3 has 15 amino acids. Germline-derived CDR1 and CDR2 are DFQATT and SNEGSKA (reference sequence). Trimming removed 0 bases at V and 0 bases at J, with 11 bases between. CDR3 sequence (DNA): TGCAGTGCTAGAGATGAATGGGCCCACCAAGAGACCCAGTACTTC. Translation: CSARDEWAHQETQYF.

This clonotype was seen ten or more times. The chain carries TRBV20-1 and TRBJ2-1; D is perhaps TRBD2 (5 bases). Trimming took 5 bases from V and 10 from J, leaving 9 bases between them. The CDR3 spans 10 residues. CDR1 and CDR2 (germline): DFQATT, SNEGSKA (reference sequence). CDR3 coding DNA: TGCAGTGCTGGGGTAGCGGAGCAGTTCTTC. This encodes CSAGVAEQFF.

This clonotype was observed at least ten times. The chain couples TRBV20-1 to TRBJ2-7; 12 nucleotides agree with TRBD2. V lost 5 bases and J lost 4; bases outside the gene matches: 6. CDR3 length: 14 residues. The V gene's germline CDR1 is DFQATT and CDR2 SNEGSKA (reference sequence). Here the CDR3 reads CSAPPTSGSYEQYF. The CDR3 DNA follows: TGCAGTGCTCCTCCGACTAGCGGGAGTTACGAGCAGTACTTC.

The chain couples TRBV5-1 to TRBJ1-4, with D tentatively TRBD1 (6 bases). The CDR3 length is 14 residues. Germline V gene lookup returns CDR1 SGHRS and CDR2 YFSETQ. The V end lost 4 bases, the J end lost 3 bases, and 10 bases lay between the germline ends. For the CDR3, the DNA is TGCGCCAGCAGCCAGGGGATACCTAATGAAAAACTGTTTTTT. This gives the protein CASSQGIPNEKLFF.

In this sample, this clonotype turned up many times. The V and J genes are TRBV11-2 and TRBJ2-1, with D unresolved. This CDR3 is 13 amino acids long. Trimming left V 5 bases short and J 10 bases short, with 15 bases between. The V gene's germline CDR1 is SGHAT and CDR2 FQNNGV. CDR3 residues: CASSPGIANEQFF. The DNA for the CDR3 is TGTGCCAGCAGCCCCGGAATCGCTAACGAGCAGTTCTTC.

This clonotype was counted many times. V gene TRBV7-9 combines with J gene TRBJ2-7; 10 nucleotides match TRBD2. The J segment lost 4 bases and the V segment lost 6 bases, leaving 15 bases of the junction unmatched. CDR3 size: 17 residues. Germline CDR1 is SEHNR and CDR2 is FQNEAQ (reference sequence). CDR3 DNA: TGTGCCAGCAGTTCAGCTCTCGGACTAGCGGCCTCATACGAGCAGTACTTC. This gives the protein CASSSALGLAASYEQYF.

The CDR3 DNA follows: TGTGCCAGTAGTATAGACCGGGCCCTTATAACAGGGGGCAATGAGCAGTTCTTC. It codes for CASSIDRALITGGNEQFF. The rearrangement links TRBV19 to TRBJ2-1, with TRBD1 matching over 8 bases. V dropped 0 bases and J dropped 6; count of bases not matched to a gene: 13. Germline-derived CDR1 and CDR2 are LNHDA and SQIVND (reference sequence). The CDR3 runs 18 residues.

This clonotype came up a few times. Written as DNA, the CDR3 is TGTGCCATCAGTGAGTCAGGCGGGGCGGACACAGATACGCAGTATTTT. Residues: CAISESGGADTDTQYF. The V call is TRBV10-3, the J call TRBJ2-3; D is perhaps TRBD2 (6 bases). V was cut by 0 bases and J by 2 bases, with 12 bases left in between. The CDR3 totals 16 residues. The germline V gene encodes CDR1 ENHRY and CDR2 SYGVKD.

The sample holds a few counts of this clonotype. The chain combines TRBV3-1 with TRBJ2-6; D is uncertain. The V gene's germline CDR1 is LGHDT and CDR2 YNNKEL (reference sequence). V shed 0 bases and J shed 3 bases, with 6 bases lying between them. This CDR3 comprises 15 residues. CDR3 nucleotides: TGTGCCAGCAGCCAAGAGGCAGGTGGGGCCAACGTCCTGACTTTC. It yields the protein CASSQEAGGANVLTF.

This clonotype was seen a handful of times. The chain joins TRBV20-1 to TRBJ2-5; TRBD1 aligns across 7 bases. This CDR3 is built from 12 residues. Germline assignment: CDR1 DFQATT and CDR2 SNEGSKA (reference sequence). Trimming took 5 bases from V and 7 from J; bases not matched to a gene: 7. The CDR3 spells CSAGTVKGTQYF. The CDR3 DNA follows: TGCAGTGCTGGGACAGTCAAGGGGACCCAGTACTTC.

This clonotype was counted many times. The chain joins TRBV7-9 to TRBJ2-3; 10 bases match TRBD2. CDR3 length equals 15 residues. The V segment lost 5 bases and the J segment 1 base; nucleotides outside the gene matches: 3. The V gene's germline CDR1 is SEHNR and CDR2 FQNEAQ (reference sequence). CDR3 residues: CASSTLAGGTDTQYF. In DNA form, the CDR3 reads TGTGCCAGCAGCACGCTAGCGGGGGGCACAGATACGCAGTATTTT.

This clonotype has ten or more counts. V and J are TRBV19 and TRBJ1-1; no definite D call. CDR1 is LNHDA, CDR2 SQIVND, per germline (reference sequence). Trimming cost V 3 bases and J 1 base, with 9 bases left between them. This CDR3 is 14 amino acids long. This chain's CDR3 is CASSIKGANTEAFF. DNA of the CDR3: TGTGCCAGTAGTATTAAAGGAGCGAACACTGAAGCTTTCTTT.

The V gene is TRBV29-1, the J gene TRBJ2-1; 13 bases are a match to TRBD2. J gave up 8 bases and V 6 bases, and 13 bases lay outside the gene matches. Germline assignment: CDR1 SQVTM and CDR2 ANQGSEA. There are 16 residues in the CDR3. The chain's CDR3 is CSVVTSGRSPVDEQFF. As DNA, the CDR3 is TGCAGCGTCGTGACTAGCGGGAGGTCCCCCGTCGATGAGCAGTTCTTC.